This T cell receptor (beta chain) comes out of a study of T cells after yellow fever vaccination. Study-level findings and limits: Boosting was followed by the reappearance of most primary-vaccination clones (around 95% CD4, 70% to 90% CD8). Though it reached lower strength, the secondary response hit its peak faster, day 5 versus 15.

The CDR3 is 14 amino acids. V gave up 3 bases and J gave up 7 bases, with 15 bases separating them. Germline V gene lookup returns CDR1 SGHTA and CDR2 FQGNSA. This clonotype was observed many times. Its cognate antigen is unknown. TCRdb re-called the 5' RACE reads through MiXCR, storing one row per CDR3 protein. The table lists hundreds of thousands of distinct CDR3 sequences, around a sixth of them singletons, with 18% in the top ten. The sequence derives from a man younger than 35 who received the YFV17D yellow fever vaccine. The V gene is TRBV7-2, the J gene TRBJ1-2; weak D call: TRBD1 (6 bases). Sequencing used PBMCs, obtained before the yellow fever booster vaccination. CDR3 sequence (DNA): TGTGCCAGCAGCTTCGGCGGGGGCTCCGGTGGCTACACCTTC. It yields the protein CASSFGGGSGGYTF.